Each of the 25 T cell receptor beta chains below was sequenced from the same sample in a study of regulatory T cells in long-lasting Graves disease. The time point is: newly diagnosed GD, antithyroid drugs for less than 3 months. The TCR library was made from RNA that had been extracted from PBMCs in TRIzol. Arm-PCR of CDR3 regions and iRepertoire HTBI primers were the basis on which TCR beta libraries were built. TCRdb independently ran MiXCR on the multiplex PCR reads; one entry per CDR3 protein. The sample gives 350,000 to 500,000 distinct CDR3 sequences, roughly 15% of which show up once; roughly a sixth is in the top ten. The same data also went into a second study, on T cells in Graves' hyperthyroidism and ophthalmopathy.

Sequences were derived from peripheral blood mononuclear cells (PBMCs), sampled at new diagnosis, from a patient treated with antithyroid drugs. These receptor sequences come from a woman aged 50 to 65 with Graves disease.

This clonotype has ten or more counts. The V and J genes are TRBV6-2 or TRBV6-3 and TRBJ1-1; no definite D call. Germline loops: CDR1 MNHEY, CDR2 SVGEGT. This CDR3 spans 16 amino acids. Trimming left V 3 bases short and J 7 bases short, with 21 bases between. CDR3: CASSYDPAGGNSEAFF. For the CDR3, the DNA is TGTGCCAGCAGTTATGATCCGGCGGGAGGAAATAGTGAAGCTTTCTTT.

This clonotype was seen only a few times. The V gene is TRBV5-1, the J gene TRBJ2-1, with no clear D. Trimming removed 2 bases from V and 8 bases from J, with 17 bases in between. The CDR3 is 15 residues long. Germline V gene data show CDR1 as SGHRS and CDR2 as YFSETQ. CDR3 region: CASSLVAHTGHEQFF. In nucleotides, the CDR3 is TGCGCCAGCAGCTTAGTAGCTCATACTGGGCATGAGCAGTTCTTC.

The CDR3 bases are TGTGCCACCAGTGATTGGAATGGACAGGGTTATGGCTACACCTTC. It encodes CATSDWNGQGYGYTF. The J gene is TRBJ1-2, the V gene TRBV24-1; TRBD1 matches at 8 bases. There are 15 residues in the CDR3. The germline V gene encodes CDR1 KGHDR and CDR2 SFDVKD. V was pared by 2 bases and J by 5 bases, with 6 bases of the junction left unmatched.

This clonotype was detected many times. For the CDR3, the DNA is TGTGCCAGCAGTCCCGGACTAGCGGGAGTCATAGGGAACAATGAGCAGTTCTTC. Translation: CASSPGLAGVIGNNEQFF. The V gene is TRBV12-3 or TRBV12-4, the J gene TRBJ2-1; 13 bases fit TRBD2. This CDR3 has 18 residues. The J segment lost 5 bases and the V segment lost 5 bases, leaving 12 bases of the junction unmatched.

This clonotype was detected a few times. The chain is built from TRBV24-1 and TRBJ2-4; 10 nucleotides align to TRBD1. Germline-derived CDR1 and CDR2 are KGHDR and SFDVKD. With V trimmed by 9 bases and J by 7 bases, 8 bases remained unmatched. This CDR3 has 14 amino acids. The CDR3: CATQAGQGSNIQYF. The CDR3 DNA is TGTGCCACCCAAGCGGGACAGGGGAGTAACATTCAGTACTTC.

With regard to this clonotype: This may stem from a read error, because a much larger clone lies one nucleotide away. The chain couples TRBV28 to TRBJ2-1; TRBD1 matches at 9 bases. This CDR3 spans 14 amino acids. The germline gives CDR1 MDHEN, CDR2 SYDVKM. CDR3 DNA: TGTACCAGCAGTTTCCCCGGGACAGGGAATGAGCAGTTCTTC. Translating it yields CTSSFPGTGNEQFF.

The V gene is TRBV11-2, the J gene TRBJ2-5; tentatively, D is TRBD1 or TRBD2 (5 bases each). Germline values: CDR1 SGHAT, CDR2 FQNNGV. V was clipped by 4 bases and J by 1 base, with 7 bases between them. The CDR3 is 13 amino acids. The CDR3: CASSWGSQETQYF. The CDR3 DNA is TGTGCCAGCAGCTGGGGGTCCCAAGAGACCCAGTACTTC. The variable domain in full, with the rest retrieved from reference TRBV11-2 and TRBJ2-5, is EAGVAQSPRYKIIEKRQSVAFWCNPISGHATLYWYQQILGQGPKLLIQFQNNGVVDDSQLPKDRFSAERLKGVDSTLKIQPAKLEDSAVYLCASSWGSQETQYFGPGTRLLVL.

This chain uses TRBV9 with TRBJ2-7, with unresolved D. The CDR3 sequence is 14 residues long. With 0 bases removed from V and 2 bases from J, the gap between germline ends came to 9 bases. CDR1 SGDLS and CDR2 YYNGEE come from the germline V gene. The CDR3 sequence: CASSVDGSTYEQYF. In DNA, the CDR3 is TGTGCCAGCAGCGTAGATGGATCCACCTACGAGCAGTACTTC.

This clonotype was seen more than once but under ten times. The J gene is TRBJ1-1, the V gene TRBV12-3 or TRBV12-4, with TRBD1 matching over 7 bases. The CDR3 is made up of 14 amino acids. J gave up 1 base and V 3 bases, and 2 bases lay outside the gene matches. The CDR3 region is CASSLTGKNTEAFF. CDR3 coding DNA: TGTGCCAGCAGTTTGACAGGGAAGAACACTGAAGCTTTCTTT.

The CDR3 DNA follows: TGCGCCAGCAGCCTGGCAGGGGGCCAAACGTTCTACGAGCAGTACTTC. Translated: CASSLAGGQTFYEQYF. The chain joins TRBV4-1 to TRBJ2-7; 8 positions agree with TRBD1. CDR3 size: 16 residues. The J segment lost 3 bases and the V segment lost 4 bases, leaving 11 bases of the junction unmatched. Germline CDR1 reads MGHRA; CDR2 reads YSYEKL.

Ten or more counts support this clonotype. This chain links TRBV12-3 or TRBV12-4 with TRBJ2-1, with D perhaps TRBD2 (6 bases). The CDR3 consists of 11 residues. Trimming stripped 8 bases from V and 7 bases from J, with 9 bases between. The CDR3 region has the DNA TGTGCCAGCCGGAGGGTTAATGAGCAGTTCTTC. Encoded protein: CASRRVNEQFF.

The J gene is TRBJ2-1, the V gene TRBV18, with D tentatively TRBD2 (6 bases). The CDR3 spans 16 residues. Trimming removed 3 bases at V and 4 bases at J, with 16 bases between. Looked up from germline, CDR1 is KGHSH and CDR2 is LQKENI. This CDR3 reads CASSPGVLADYNEQFF. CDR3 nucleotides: TGTGCCAGCTCACCGGGTGTACTAGCAGATTACAATGAGCAGTTCTTC.

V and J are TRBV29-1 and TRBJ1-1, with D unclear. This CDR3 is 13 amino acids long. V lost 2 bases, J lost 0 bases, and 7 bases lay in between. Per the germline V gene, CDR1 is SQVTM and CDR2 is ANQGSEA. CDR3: CSVERQMNTEAFF. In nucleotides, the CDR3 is TGCAGCGTTGAACGTCAAATGAACACTGAAGCTTTCTTT.

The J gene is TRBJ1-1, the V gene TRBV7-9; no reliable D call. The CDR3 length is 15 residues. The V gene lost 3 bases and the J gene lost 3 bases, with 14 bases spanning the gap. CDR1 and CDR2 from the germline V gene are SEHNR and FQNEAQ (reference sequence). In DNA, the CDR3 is TGTGCCAGCAGCTTGATGCAGGTGGAGGACACTGAAGCTTTCTTT. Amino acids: CASSLMQVEDTEAFF.

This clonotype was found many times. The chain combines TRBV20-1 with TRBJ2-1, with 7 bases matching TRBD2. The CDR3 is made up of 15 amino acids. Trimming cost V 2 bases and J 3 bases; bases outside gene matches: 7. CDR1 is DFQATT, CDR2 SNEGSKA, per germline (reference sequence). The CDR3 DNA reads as TGCAGTGCTAGACGCTACGGCGGGAGCTACAATGAGCAGTTCTTC. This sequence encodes CSARRYGGSYNEQFF.

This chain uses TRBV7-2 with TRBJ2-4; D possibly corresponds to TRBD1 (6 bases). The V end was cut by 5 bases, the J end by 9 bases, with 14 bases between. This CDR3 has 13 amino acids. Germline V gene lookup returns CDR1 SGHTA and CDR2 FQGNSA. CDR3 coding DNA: TGTGCCAGCAGCCGACAACAGGGTGTCATTCAGTACTTC. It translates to CASSRQQGVIQYF.

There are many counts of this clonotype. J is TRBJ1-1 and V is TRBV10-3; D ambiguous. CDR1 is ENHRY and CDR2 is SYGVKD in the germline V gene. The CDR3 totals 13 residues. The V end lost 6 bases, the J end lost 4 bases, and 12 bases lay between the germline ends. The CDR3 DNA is TGTGCCATCAGGGACGAAAGGACCACTGAAGCTTTCTTT. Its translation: CAIRDERTTEAFF.

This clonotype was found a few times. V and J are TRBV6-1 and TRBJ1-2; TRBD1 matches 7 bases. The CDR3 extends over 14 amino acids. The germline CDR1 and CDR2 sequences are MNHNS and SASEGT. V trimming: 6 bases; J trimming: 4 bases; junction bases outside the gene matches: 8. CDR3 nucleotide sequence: TGTGCCAGCAGGGGGACACAGGGGACCTATGGCTACACCTTC. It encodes CASRGTQGTYGYTF.

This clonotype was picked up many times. The CDR3 DNA follows: TGCGCCAGCAGCTTGTCAGCGACCACTGAAGCTTTCTTT. Protein: CASSLSATTEAFF. The chain couples TRBV5-1 to TRBJ1-1; no firm D call. Deletions cut 1 base from V and 4 bases from J, with 8 bases between. The CDR3 length is 13 residues. Looked up from germline, CDR1 is SGHRS and CDR2 is YFSETQ. The entire variable domain, with the rest obtained from reference TRBV5-1 and TRBJ1-1, is as follows: KAGVTQTPRYLIKTRGQQVTLSCSPISGHRSVSWYQQTPGQGLQFLFEYFSETQRNKGNFPGRFSGRQFSNSRSEMNVSTLELGDSALYLCASSLSATTEAFFGQGTRLTVV.

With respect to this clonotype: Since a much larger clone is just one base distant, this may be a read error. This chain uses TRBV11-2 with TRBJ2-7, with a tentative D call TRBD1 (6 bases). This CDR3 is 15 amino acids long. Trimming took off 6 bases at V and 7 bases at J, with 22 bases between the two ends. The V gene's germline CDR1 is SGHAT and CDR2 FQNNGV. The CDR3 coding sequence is TGTGCCAGCAGACCGACGACAGGCGAAGAGGGAGAGCAGTACTTC. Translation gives CASRPTTGEEGEQYF.

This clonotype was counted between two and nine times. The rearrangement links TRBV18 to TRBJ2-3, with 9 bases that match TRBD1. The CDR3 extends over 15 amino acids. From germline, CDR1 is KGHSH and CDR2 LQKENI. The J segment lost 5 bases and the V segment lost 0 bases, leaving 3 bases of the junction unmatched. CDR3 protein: CASSPPGQGIDTQYF. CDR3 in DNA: TGTGCCAGCTCACCACCGGGACAGGGCATAGATACGCAGTATTTT.

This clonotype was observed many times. The chain's CDR3 is CSARVQANYGYTF. The CDR3 nucleotides are TGCAGTGCTAGAGTACAGGCTAACTATGGCTACACCTTC. The chain couples TRBV20-1 to TRBJ1-2; D possibly corresponds to TRBD1 (5 bases). The CDR3 contains 13 residues. V was clipped by 1 base and J by 0 bases, with 6 bases between them. In germline, CDR1 is DFQATT, CDR2 SNEGSKA (reference sequence).

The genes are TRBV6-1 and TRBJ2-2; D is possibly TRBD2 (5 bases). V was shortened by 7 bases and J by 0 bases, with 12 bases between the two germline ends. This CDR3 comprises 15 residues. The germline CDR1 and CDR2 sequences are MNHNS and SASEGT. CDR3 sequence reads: CASTLGLANTGELFF. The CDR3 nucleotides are TGTGCCAGCACCCTAGGACTGGCGAACACCGGGGAGCTGTTTTTT.

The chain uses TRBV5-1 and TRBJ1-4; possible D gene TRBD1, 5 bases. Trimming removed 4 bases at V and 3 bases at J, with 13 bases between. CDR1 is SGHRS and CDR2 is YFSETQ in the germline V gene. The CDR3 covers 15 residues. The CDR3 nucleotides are TGCGCCAGCAGCGGGGCCCTCTCTTCTAATGAAAAACTGTTTTTT. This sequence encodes CASSGALSSNEKLFF.

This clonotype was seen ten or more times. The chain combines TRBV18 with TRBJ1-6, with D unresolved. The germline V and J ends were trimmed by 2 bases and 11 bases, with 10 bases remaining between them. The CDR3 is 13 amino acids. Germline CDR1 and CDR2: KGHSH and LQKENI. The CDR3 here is CASSPEERPPLHF. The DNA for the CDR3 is TGTGCCAGCTCACCAGAGGAGCGGCCACCCCTCCACTTT.